The 21 T cell receptor beta chains presented below share a single source sample, sequenced in a study of blood T cell repertoires in COVID-19. Sequencing used immunoSEQ multiplex PCR; TCRdb keeps in-frame clones, though not all of them. Of around 300,000 clones in the sample, 88% are singletons; the top ten hold 1.5% to 2%. Sequenced sample: peripheral blood. All receptors come from a woman aged 30 to 39 with COVID-19, enrolled during active disease.

This sequence joins TRBV18 and TRBJ2-7, with 7 nucleotides matching TRBD1. From germline, CDR1 is KGHSH and CDR2 LQKENI. The V segment lost 3 bases and the J segment 7 bases; nucleotides outside the gene matches: 9. The CDR3 is 14 amino acids. The CDR3 is CASSPTGLWGEQYV. The DNA of the CDR3 is TGTGCCAGCTCACCGACAGGGCTATGGGGGGAGCAGTACGTC.

V is TRBV27 and J is TRBJ1-1; D perhaps matches TRBD1 (6 bases). V was trimmed by 6 bases and J by 1 base, leaving 12 bases between them. Looked up from germline, CDR1 is MNHEY and CDR2 is SMNVEV (reference sequence). There are 14 residues in the CDR3. The CDR3, as DNA: TGTGCCAGCAGCCCAGGGGCAGCGAACACTGAAGCTTTCTTT. This encodes CASSPGAANTEAFF.

The chain's CDR3 is CASSLHPAGERTDTQYF. CDR3 in DNA: TGTGCCAGCAGCCTACACCCGGCGGGAGAACGCACAGATACGCAGTATTTT. V and J are TRBV11-2 and TRBJ2-3; TRBD2 matches at 7 bases. The trim removed 5 bases at V and 1 base at J, leaving 12 bases unmatched. Germline V gene data show CDR1 as SGHAT and CDR2 as FQNNGV. This CDR3 has 17 amino acids.

The chain recombines TRBV11-2 with TRBJ1-6, with unresolved D. This CDR3 is 15 amino acids long. CDR1 is SGHAT and CDR2 is FQNNGV in the germline V gene. V lost 0 bases and J lost 0, with 3 bases in between. The CDR3 DNA follows: TGTGCCAGCAGCTTAGACAGCTCCTATAATTCACCCCTCCACTTT. It is translated as CASSLDSSYNSPLHF.

V is TRBV4-3 and J is TRBJ2-5; 8 nucleotides align to TRBD1. Looked up from germline, CDR1 is LGHNA and CDR2 is YSLEER. This CDR3 contains 15 residues. V was pared by 0 bases and J by 6 bases, with 6 bases of the junction left unmatched. Here the CDR3 reads CASSQDNRGTKTQYF. The CDR3, as DNA: TGCGCCAGCAGCCAAGATAACAGGGGGACCAAGACCCAGTACTTC.

This clone was found once. CDR3 sequence (DNA): TGTGCCAGCAGCCAAGATCTAGACAGGGTGAACACTGAAGCTTTCTTT. It translates to CASSQDLDRVNTEAFF. V usage is TRBV4-2 and J usage is TRBJ1-1, with TRBD1 matching 7 bases. The CDR3 is 16 amino acids. Germline-derived CDR1 and CDR2 are LGHNA and YNFKEQ. The trim removed 0 bases at V and 0 bases at J, leaving 4 bases unmatched.

Here the CDR3 reads CASSYRGQSLNEKLFF. DNA for the CDR3: TGTGCCAGCAGCTATAGGGGACAGTCCCTCAATGAAAAACTGTTTTTT. The chain has TRBV7-2 and TRBJ1-4; 7 bases are shared with TRBD1. The CDR3 sequence is 16 residues long. V lost 4 bases and J lost 5; bases outside the gene matches: 10. CDR1 is SGHTA and CDR2 is FQGNSA in the germline V gene.

J is TRBJ1-4 and V is TRBV28; 8 nucleotides agree with TRBD1. Germline values: CDR1 MDHEN, CDR2 SYDVKM. J was trimmed by 1 base and V by 8 bases; bases with no gene match: 9. The CDR3 loop spans 16 amino acids. The DNA for the CDR3 is TGTGCCAGCTCCGCAGGGGGCTGGGGAACTAATGAAAAACTGTTTTTT. Encoded protein: CASSAGGWGTNEKLFF.

In DNA form, the CDR3 reads TGTGCCAGCAGTTCGCCAGCGGGGGGTATATACGAGCAGTACGTC. Encoded protein: CASSSPAGGIYEQYV. The chain employs TRBV28 and TRBJ2-7, with 9 nucleotides matching TRBD2. Trimming cost V 4 bases and J 4 bases; bases outside gene matches: 8. The germline gives CDR1 MDHEN, CDR2 SYDVKM. This CDR3 comprises 15 residues.

This chain joins TRBV2 and TRBJ1-1; D remains ambiguous. The length of the CDR3 is 14 residues. Germline loops: CDR1 SNHLY, CDR2 FYNNEI. Trimming stripped 1 base from V and 2 bases from J, with 8 bases between. CDR3 sequence reads: CASSEGQINTEAFF. The CDR3 region has the DNA TGTGCCAGCAGTGAAGGTCAAATTAACACTGAAGCTTTCTTT.

The V gene is TRBV11-1, the J gene TRBJ1-1, with TRBD1 matching over 7 bases. V trimming: 5 bases; J trimming: 5 bases; junction bases outside the gene matches: 8. The CDR3 is made up of 14 amino acids. Germline CDR1 and CDR2: SGHAT and FQDESV (reference sequence). The CDR3 DNA is TGTGCCAGCAGCCATCCAGGGGGAGAGACTGAAGCTTTCTTT. Its protein product is CASSHPGGETEAFF.

The genes are TRBV21-1 and TRBJ2-2; TRBD1, as called in the table, went unchecked against the DNA. TRBV21-1 is marked as a pseudogene. CDR3 size: 15 residues. The DNA of the CDR3 is TGTGCCAGCAGCCGGGACAGGGTTTTGCCCGGGGAGCTGTTTTTT. Translating it yields CASSRDRVLPGELFF.

This clone was recorded once. The V gene is TRBV6-2 or TRBV6-3, the J gene TRBJ1-5; the match to TRBD1 covers 9 bases. The CDR3 is 16 amino acids. Per the germline V gene, CDR1 is MNHEY and CDR2 is SVGEGT. J lost 5 bases, V lost 0 bases, and 5 bases had no gene match. In nucleotides, the CDR3 is TGTGCCAGCAGTTACTCGAGGACAGGGGCTTATCAGCCCCAGCATTTT. Translated, it gives CASSYSRTGAYQPQHF.

This clone is a singleton in its sample. The genes are TRBV6-6 and TRBJ2-1; 10 bases are a match to TRBD2. The CDR3 sequence is 15 residues long. Germline CDR1 reads MNHNY; CDR2 reads SVGAGI (reference sequence). The V gene end was trimmed by 6 bases and the J gene end by 9 bases; junction bases not matched to a gene: 11. Here the CDR3 DNA reads TGTGCCAGCAGCCTGAGCAGCGGGGGGGTCGGTGAGCAGTTCTTC. As protein: CASSLSSGGVGEQFF.

J is TRBJ2-2 and V is TRBV18; 9 positions agree with TRBD2. The V and J ends lost 2 bases and 5 bases, in that order; junction bases with no gene match: 15. The CDR3 sequence is 19 residues long. Germline V gene lookup returns CDR1 KGHSH and CDR2 LQKENI. CDR3 residues: CASSPFAQRGAGSTGELFF. CDR3 nucleotide sequence: TGTGCCAGCTCACCATTTGCCCAGCGGGGGGCTGGGAGTACCGGGGAGCTGTTTTTT.

V usage is TRBV7-2 and J usage is TRBJ2-3, with TRBD2 matching over 9 bases. This CDR3 has 15 residues. V shed 1 base and J 9 bases; nucleotides not matched to a gene: 8. Germline-derived CDR1 and CDR2 are SGHTA and FQGNSA. CDR3 region: CASSLEWRGGLTQYF. The CDR3 nucleotides read TGTGCCAGCAGCTTAGAATGGCGGGGGGGCCTCACGCAGTATTTT. The entire variable domain, with the rest obtained from reference TRBV7-2 and TRBJ2-3, is as follows: GAGVSQSPSNKVTEKGKDVELRCDPISGHTALYWYRQSLGQGLEFLIYFQGNSAPDKSGLPSDRFSAERTGGSVSTLTIQRTQQEDSAVYLCASSLEWRGGLTQYFGPGTRLTVL.

The chain is built from TRBV9 and TRBJ2-2, with TRBD2 identical over 7 bases. Per germline, CDR1 SGDLS and CDR2 YYNGEE. This CDR3 contains 16 residues. J lost 1 base, V lost 6 bases, and 9 bases had no gene match. CDR3 region: CASTDSGGMNTGELFF. In DNA form, the CDR3 reads TGTGCCAGCACCGATTCGGGAGGCATGAACACCGGGGAGCTGTTTTTT.

The gene calls are TRBV19 and TRBJ1-1; possible D gene TRBD1, 6 bases. The CDR3 spans 13 residues. Trimming shortened V by 9 bases and J by 4 bases, and 15 bases separated the two germline ends. Looked up from germline, CDR1 is LNHDA and CDR2 is SQIVND (reference sequence). CDR3 sequence (DNA): TGTGCCAGCGGGGGGGGCTTCGGCACTGAAGCTTTCTTT. Residues: CASGGGFGTEAFF. Combining the CDR3 with reference TRBV19 and TRBJ1-1 gives the whole variable domain DGGITQSPKYLFRKEGQNVTLSCEQNLNHDAMYWYRQDPGQGLRLIYYSQIVNDFQKGDIAEGYSVSREKKESFPLTVTSAQKNPTAFYLCASGGGFGTEAFFGQGTRLTVV.

J is TRBJ1-2 and V is TRBV7-9; no clear D. Deletions cut 5 bases from V and 7 bases from J, with 8 bases between. Germline V CDR1 and CDR2: SEHNR, FQNEAQ (reference sequence). The CDR3 length is 11 residues. As DNA, the CDR3 is TGTGCCAGCAGCGCCCAGGTTGGCTACACCTTC. It encodes CASSAQVGYTF.

This clone was detected many times. The J gene is TRBJ2-7, the V gene TRBV9; D call uncertain. V lost 4 bases to trimming and J lost 0 bases, with 11 bases between them. The germline gives CDR1 SGDLS, CDR2 YYNGEE. CDR3 size: 14 residues. In DNA, the CDR3 is TGTGCCAGCAGCCAGGCCCGGTACTCCTACGAGCAGTACTTC. It yields the protein CASSQARYSYEQYF.

The chain recombines TRBV9 with TRBJ2-6, with unresolved D. The CDR3 length is 17 residues. Trimming pared 6 bases from V and 0 bases from J, leaving 16 bases between. CDR1 SGDLS and CDR2 YYNGEE come from the germline V gene. The CDR3 protein is CASKTALLSSGANVLTF. The CDR3 region has the DNA TGTGCCAGCAAAACAGCTCTTCTCAGCTCTGGGGCCAACGTCCTGACTTTC.